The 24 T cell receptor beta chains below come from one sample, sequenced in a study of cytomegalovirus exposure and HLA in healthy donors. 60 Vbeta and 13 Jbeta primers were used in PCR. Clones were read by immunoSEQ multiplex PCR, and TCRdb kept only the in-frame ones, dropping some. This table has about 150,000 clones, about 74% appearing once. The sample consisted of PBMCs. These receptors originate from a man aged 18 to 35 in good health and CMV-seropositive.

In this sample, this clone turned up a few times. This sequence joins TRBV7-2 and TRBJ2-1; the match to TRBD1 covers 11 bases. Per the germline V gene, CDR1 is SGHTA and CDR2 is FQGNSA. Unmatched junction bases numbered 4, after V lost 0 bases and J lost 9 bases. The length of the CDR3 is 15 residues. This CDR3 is CASSLARTGGSEQFF. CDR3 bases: TGTGCCAGCAGCTTAGCGCGGACAGGGGGCAGTGAGCAGTTCTTC.

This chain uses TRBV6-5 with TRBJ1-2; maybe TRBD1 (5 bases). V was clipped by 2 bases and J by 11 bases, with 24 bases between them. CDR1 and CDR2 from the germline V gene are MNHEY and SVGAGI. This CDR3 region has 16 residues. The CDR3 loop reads CASSYRGWGQTSWYTF. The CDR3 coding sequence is TGTGCCAGCAGTTACCGGGGGTGGGGCCAGACTAGCTGGTACACCTTC.

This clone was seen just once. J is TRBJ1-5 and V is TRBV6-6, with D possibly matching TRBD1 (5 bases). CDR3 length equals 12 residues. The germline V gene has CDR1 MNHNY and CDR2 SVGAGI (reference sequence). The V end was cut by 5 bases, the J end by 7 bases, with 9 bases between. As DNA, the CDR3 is TGTGCCAGCAGTCCCCGGGGGCAGCCCCAGCATTTT. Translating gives CASSPRGQPQHF.

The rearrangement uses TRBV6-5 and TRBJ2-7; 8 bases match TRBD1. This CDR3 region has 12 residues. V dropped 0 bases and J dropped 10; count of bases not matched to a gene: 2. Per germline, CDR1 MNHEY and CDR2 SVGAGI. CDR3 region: CASSYSGTGQYF. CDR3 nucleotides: TGTGCCAGCAGTTACTCAGGGACAGGCCAGTACTTC.

CDR3 sequence reads: CASSYSRVSEQFF. For the CDR3, the DNA is TGTGCCAGCAGTTACTCACGGGTTAGTGAGCAGTTCTTC. The rearrangement links TRBV6-5 to TRBJ2-1; D not certain. The CDR3 contains 13 residues. V was pared by 0 bases and J by 9 bases, with 9 bases between. The germline V gene has CDR1 MNHEY and CDR2 SVGAGI.

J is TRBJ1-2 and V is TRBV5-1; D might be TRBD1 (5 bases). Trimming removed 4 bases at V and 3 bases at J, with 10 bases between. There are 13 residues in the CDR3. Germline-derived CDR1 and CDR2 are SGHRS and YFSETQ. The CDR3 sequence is CASSQDTYYGYTF. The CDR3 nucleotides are TGCGCCAGCAGCCAGGACACATACTATGGCTACACCTTC.

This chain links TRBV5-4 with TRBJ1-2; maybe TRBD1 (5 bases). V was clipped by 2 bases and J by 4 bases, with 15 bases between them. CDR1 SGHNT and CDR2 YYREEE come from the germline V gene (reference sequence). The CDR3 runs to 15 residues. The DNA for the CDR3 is TGTGCCAGCAGCTTAAATGCTGGGGGGGGCTATGGCTACACCTTC. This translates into CASSLNAGGGYGYTF. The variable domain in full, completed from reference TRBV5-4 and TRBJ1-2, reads ETGVTQSPTHLIKTRGQQVTLRCSSQSGHNTVSWYQQALGQGPQFIFQYYREEENGRGNFPPRFSGLQFPNYSSELNVNALELDDSALYLCASSLNAGGGYGYTFGSGTRLTVV.

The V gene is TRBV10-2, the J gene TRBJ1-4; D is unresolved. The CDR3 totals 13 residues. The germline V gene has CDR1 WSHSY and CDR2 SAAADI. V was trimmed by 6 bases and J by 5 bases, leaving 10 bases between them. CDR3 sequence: CASRVRLNEKLFF. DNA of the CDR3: TGCGCCAGCAGGGTGAGGCTCAATGAAAAACTGTTTTTT.

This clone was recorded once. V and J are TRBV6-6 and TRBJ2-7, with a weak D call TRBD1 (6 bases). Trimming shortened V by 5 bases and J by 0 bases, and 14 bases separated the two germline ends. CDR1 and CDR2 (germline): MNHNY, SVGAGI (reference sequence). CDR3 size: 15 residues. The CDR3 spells CASSIGQPNSYEQYF. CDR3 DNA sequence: TGTGCCAGCAGTATTGGACAGCCTAACTCCTACGAGCAGTACTTC.

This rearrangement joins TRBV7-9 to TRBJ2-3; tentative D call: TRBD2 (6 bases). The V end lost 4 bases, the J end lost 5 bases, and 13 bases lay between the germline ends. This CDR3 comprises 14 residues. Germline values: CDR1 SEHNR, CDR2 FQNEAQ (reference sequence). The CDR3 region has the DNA TGTGCCAGCAGCTCGATGACTAGAGAAGATACGCAGTATTTT. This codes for CASSSMTREDTQYF.

In DNA form, the CDR3 reads TGTGCCAGCCGCCAGGGGAACGAGCAGTACTTC. This codes for CASRQGNEQYF. The chain joins TRBV6-5 to TRBJ2-7; TRBD1 is a possible D gene (6 bases). CDR1 and CDR2 from the germline V gene are MNHEY and SVGAGI. The CDR3 sequence is 11 residues long. Between the trimmed V and J ends, which lost 8 bases and 5 bases, there was a span of 10 bases.

The CDR3: CASSQGDRDLDTQYF. The CDR3 DNA reads as TGCGCCAGCAGCCAAGGGGACAGGGACTTAGATACGCAGTATTTT. The chain is built from TRBV4-1 and TRBJ2-3, with 9 bases aligning to TRBD1. The V segment lost 1 base and the J segment 5 bases; nucleotides outside the gene matches: 4. The length of the CDR3 is 15 residues. Germline V gene sequence: CDR1 MGHRA, CDR2 YSYEKL.

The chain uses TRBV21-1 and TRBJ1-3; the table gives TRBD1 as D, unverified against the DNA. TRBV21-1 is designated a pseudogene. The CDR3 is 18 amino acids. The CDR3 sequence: CASKTGTGGFVDGNTIYF. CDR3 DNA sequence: TGTGCCAGCAAGACCGGGACAGGGGGCTTTGTAGATGGAAACACCATATATTTT.

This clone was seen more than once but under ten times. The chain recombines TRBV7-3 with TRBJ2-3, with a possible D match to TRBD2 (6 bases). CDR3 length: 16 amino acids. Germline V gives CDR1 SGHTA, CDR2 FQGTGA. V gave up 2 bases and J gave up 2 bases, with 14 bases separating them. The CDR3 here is CASSLGGTLPTDTQYF. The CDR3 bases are TGTGCCAGCAGCTTAGGGGGGACTTTACCCACAGATACGCAGTATTTT.

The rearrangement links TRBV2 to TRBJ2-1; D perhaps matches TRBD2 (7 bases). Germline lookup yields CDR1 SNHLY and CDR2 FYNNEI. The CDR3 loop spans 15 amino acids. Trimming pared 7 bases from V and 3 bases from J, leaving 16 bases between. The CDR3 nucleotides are TGTGCCAGCACCCAGAGGGGGGGGAACTACAATGAGCAGTTCTTC. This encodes CASTQRGGNYNEQFF.

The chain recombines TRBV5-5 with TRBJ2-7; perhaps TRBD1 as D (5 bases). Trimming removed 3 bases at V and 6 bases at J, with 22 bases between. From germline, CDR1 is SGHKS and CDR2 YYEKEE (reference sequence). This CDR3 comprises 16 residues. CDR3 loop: CASSSNPGSGSIEQYF. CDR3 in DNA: TGTGCCAGCAGCTCTAACCCCGGGTCAGGGTCCATCGAGCAGTACTTC.

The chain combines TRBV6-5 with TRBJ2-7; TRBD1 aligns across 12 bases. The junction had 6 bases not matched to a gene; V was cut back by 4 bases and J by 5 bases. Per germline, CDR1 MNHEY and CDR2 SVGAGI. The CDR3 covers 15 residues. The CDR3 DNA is TGTGCCAGCAGTTTCTCGGGACAGGGGGCGAACGAGCAGTACTTC. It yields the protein CASSFSGQGANEQYF.

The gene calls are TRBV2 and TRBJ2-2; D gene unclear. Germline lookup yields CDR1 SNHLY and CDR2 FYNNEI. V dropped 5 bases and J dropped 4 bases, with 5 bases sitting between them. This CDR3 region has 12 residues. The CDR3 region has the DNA TGTGCCAGCAGTATCGGCACCGGGGAGCTGTTTTTT. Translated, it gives CASSIGTGELFF.

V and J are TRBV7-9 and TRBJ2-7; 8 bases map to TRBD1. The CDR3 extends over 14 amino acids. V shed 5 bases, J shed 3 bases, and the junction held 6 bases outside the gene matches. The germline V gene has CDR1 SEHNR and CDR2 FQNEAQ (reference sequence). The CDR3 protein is CASSRTGTNYEQYF. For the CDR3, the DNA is TGTGCCAGCAGCCGGACAGGGACGAACTACGAGCAGTACTTC.

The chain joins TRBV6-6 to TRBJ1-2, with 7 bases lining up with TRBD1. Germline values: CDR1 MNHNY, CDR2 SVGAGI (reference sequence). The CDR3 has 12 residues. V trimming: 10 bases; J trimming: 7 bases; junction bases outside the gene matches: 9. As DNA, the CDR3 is TGTGCCACCAAGACAGGGATGTCTGGCTACACCTTC. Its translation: CATKTGMSGYTF.

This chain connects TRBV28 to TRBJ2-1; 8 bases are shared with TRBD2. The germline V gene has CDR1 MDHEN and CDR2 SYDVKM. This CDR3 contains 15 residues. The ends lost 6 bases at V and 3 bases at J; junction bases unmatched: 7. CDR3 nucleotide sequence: TGTGCCAGCAGCCCGACTAGCGATTTCTACAATGAGCAGTTCTTC. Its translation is CASSPTSDFYNEQFF.

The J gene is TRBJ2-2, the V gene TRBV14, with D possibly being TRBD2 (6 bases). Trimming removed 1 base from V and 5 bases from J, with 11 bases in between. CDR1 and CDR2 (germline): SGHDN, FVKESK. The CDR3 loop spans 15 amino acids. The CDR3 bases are TGTGCCAGCAGCCAAGTACTTGGGGGGACCGGGGAGCTGTTTTTT. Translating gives CASSQVLGGTGELFF.

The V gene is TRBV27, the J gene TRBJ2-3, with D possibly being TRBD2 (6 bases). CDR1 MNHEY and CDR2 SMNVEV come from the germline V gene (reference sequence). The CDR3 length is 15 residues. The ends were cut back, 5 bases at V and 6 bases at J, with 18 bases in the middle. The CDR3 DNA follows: TGTGCCAGCAGTGCCCCGGGACTTTTCCTTGATACGCAGTATTTT. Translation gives CASSAPGLFLDTQYF.

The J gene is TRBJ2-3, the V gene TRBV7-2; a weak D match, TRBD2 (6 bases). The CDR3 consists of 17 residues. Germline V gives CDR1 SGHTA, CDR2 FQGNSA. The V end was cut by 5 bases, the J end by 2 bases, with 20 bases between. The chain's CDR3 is CASSPLRESGFTDTQYF. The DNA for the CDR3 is TGTGCCAGCAGCCCCTTACGGGAGTCAGGATTCACAGATACGCAGTATTTT.